Given below is one T cell receptor (beta chain) in context. Its cognate antigen is unknown. Trimming removed 3 bases from V and 0 bases from J, with 11 bases in between. The CDR3 consists of 15 residues. The data stem from a study of shared clonotypes between healthy human individuals. Overall study findings and caveats: Clonotype sharing among donors was thought likely to change with sequencing depth.

Deep-level running was used for the assay. Unsorted PBMC contributed about 270 ng DNA, around 30,000 T cell genomes, to each replicate PCR. Profiled with immunoSEQ multiplex PCR; TCRdb holds only in-frame clones, not every one. The repertoire includes about half a million clones, around 77% of them detected once, and around 12% sits in the top ten. This TCR derives from a woman aged 40 to 49 in good health. Some clones in this sample may be carry-over from other donors' samples. The gene calls are TRBV5-3 and TRBJ2-3; D may be TRBD1 (6 bases). Being an ORF, TRBV5-3 has a function that is uncertain. The sequencing input was PBMCs. CDR3 region: CARSSTGHSTDTQYF. The CDR3 bases are TGTGCCAGAAGCTCAACGGGACACAGCACAGATACGCAGTATTTT.